This is a list of T cell receptor beta chains from one sample in a study of T cell responses to AZD1222 COVID-19 vaccine. The assay was immunoSEQ multiplex PCR, and TCRdb's table has in-frame clones only and misses some. The sample records approximately 150,000 clones, about nine tenths being singletons. Specimen: peripheral blood, collected 28 days after the second AZD1222 dose. Source of these receptors: an adult who received the AZD1222 COVID-19 vaccine. The CDR3 runs from the conserved cysteine through the conserved F or W. Fields, in order: J gene, CDR3 length, V gene, clone size, CDR3 protein. A row's size may be missing; if present it is once, few, many or a size class.

>TRBJ1-2|11|TRBV29-1|NA
CSVELVDGYTF
>TRBJ2-3|15|TRBV5-6|NA
CASSFFSPPADTQYF
>TRBJ2-5|17|TRBV5-4|NA
CASSGPWSGGPQETQYF
>TRBJ1-2|13|TRBV30|NA
CAWSVLSGVGYTF
>TRBJ2-1|14|TRBV6-5|NA
CASSHRDRRNEQFF
>TRBJ1-1|16|TRBV5-1|NA
CASSQDADRRNTEAFF
>TRBJ1-4|14|TRBV13|once
CASSLRALNEKLFF
>TRBJ1-5|14|TRBV29-1|NA
CSARGGGAGQPQHF
>TRBJ1-1|14|TRBV15|NA
CATSPSSRNTEAFF
>TRBJ2-3|16|TRBV5-1|NA
CASSLEWRGRRDTQYF
>TRBJ2-5|15|TRBV27|once
CASSQRPNRQETQYF
>TRBJ1-2|13|TRBV12-3/TRBV12-4|NA
CASSEDTYYGYTF
>TRBJ2-7|13|TRBV19|few
CASGEYHPSEQYF
>TRBJ2-2|16|TRBV9|NA
CASSVAPVGNTGELFF
>TRBJ1-4|15|TRBV18|NA
CASSPQGLTNEKLFF
>TRBJ1-2|14|TRBV18|NA
CASSPLAQNYGYTF
>TRBJ1-2|12|TRBV9|NA
CASSVDFYGYTF
>TRBJ2-3|12|TRBV9|NA
CASSEPGLLQYF
>TRBJ2-1|15|TRBV27|NA
CAILPLTSGSNEQFF
>TRBJ1-5|13|TRBV7-9|NA
CASSPNSNQPQHF
>TRBJ2-2|15|TRBV6-5|NA
CASSYLTGRAGELFF
>TRBJ1-5|15|TRBV20-1|NA
CSASPLDRVGQPQHF
>TRBJ2-7|13|TRBV30|NA
CAWRRLARPLQYF
>TRBJ2-1|17|TRBV18|NA
CASSPGQTGGLYNEQFF
>TRBJ2-3|11|TRBV5-1|NA
CASSYTDTQYF
>TRBJ1-4|16|TRBV6-5|once
CASSYQVSTTNEKLFF
>TRBJ2-3|14|TRBV25-1|NA
CASSESSGAYTQYF
>TRBJ1-4|14|TRBV18|NA
CASSPSRGVEKLFF
>TRBJ2-2|15|TRBV6-5|once
CASSYRQVDTGELFF
>TRBJ2-5|14|TRBV19|NA
CASSPRTGGETQYF
>TRBJ2-5|14|TRBV11-1|NA
CASSRMEDQETQYF
>TRBJ2-1|13|TRBV12-5|NA
CASDGGQYNEQFF